This is a list of T cell receptor beta chains from one sample in a study of cytomegalovirus exposure and HLA in healthy donors. Here immunoSEQ multiplex PCR was the method, and the copy in TCRdb shows in-frame clones only, minus some. This sample yields 100,000 to 150,000 clones, of which approximately 78% are seen a single time; over 5.5% belongs to the top ten. Sequencing was done on a sample of PBMCs. All receptors derive from a woman in her thirties or forties in good health and CMV-seronegative. Each CDR3 is given with its conserved first and last residue. The D gene is left open where the match is weak. The size field is filled for only some rows; it gives once, few, many or a size class.

size | J | D | V | DNA | CDR3
. | TRBJ2-1 | TRBD2 | TRBV28 | TGTGCCAGCAGTTTATTAGCGGGAGTATCCTACAATGAGCAGTTCTTC | CASSLLAGVSYNEQFF
. | TRBJ2-1 | . | TRBV11-2 | TGTGCCAGCAGGCTGGGGGGAAGCTCCTACAATGAGCAGTTCTTC | CASRLGGSSYNEQFF
once | TRBJ2-5 | TRBD2 | TRBV4-2 | TGTGCCAGCAGCCAGGTTCTAGCGGGAGGGCCGAAAGAGCAGTACTTC | CASSQVLAGGPKEQYF
once | TRBJ1-5 | . | TRBV6-6 | TGTGCCAGCACGGGGGGCGGGAATCAGCCCCAGCATTTT | CASTGGGNQPQHF
. | TRBJ1-2 | TRBD1 | TRBV28 | TGTGCCAGCAGCCGGGGGGACAGGAAATTTCATGGCTACACCTTC | CASSRGDRKFHGYTF
. | TRBJ2-5 | . | TRBV5-4 | TGTGCCAGCAGCCTCCAGGTCGGTGAGACCCAGTACTTC | CASSLQVGETQYF
. | TRBJ2-5 | . | TRBV7-9 | TGTGCCAGCAGAGGGGACGGGACACCTCCGCCCGTTCAAGAGACCCAGTACTTC | CASRGDGTPPPVQETQYF
. | TRBJ2-7 | . | TRBV5-6 | TGTGCCAGCAGCTTGGGCTCAGGGCCTCACCTCTCCTACGAGCAGTACTTC | CASSLGSGPHLSYEQYF
. | TRBJ2-7 | TRBD1 | TRBV10-3 | TGTGCCATCAGCCCGGGACAGGGGGCCCGGTACTCCGAGCAGTACTTC | CAISPGQGARYSEQYF
. | TRBJ1-2 | TRBD1 | TRBV28 | TGTGCCAGCAGTCCCCGGACAGGGGTTGGGTATGGCTACACCTTC | CASSPRTGVGYGYTF
. | TRBJ2-7 | TRBD2 | TRBV7-8 | TGTGCCAGCAGCTTGCGGGAGTTTGCCTACGAGCAGTACTTC | CASSLREFAYEQYF
. | TRBJ1-2 | TRBD1 | TRBV18 | TGTGCCAGCTCACCACGGGGACAGAACGGTGACTATGGCTACACCTTC | CASSPRGQNGDYGYTF
once | TRBJ2-3 | . | TRBV4-2 | TGTGCCAGCAGCCAGGCTTTTGGCGGAACCACAGATACGCAGTATTTT | CASSQAFGGTTDTQYF
. | TRBJ2-7 | . | TRBV28 | TGTGCCAGCAGGGCAGGGGTCCTCTACGAGCAGTACTTC | CASRAGVLYEQYF
. | TRBJ1-1 | . | TRBV29-1 | TGCAGCGGTTCCCGGGGAACTGAAGCTTTCTTT | CSGSRGTEAFF
. | TRBJ2-2 | . | TRBV9 | TGTGCCAGCAGCCCTCTTGGGGAGACTCCCACCGGGGAGCTGTTTTTT | CASSPLGETPTGELFF
. | TRBJ1-1 | . | TRBV6-5 | TGTGCCAGCAGTTACAGCGCCACTGAAGCTTTCTTT | CASSYSATEAFF
. | TRBJ2-6 | . | TRBV18 | TGTGCCAGCTCACCCCTCAAGGGAAGGGGAACTGGGGCCAACGGCCTGACTTTC | CASSPLKGRGTGANGLTF
once | TRBJ2-1 | . | TRBV6-5 | TGTGCCAGCAGTTCGCAGGGGAATGAGCAGTTCTTC | CASSSQGNEQFF
. | TRBJ2-2 | TRBD2 | TRBV5-1 | TGCGCCAGCAGCTTGGGGCCCGGGGGGGACACCGGGGAGCTGTTTTTT | CASSLGPGGDTGELFF
. | TRBJ2-7 | TRBD2 | TRBV7-2 | TGTGCCAGCAGCACCACTAGCGGGAGCCCCTACGAGCAGTACTTC | CASSTTSGSPYEQYF
. | TRBJ2-7 | TRBD2 | TRBV2 | TGTGCCAGCAGTGAAGCGCGGGGAGGGCTCTACGAGCAGTACTTC | CASSEARGGLYEQYF
. | TRBJ2-7 | TRBD2 | TRBV7-9 | TGTGCCACCTCCCGAGAGGGTAGCGGGTCCCTCTCCTACGAGCAGTACTTC | CATSREGSGSLSYEQYF
. | TRBJ1-4 | TRBD1 | TRBV28 | TGTGCCAGCAGACGACAGGGTAGAGAAAAACTGTTTTTT | CASRRQGREKLFF
. | TRBJ1-1 | . | TRBV28 | TGTGCCAGCAGTTCCCCGGGTGGGTACACTGAAGCTTTCTTT | CASSSPGGYTEAFF
. | TRBJ1-5 | . | TRBV28 | TGTGCCAGCAGTTTTGGTCACAATAGCAATCAGCCCCAGCATTTT | CASSFGHNSNQPQHF
. | TRBJ2-5 | . | TRBV19 | TGTGCCAGTAGTGCGGGGACAGCATCTTGGGAGACCCAGTACTTC | CASSAGTASWETQYF
. | TRBJ2-7 | . | TRBV6-6 | TGTGCCAGCATCCCCGGTAGCTCCTACGAGCAGTACTTC | CASIPGSSYEQYF
. | TRBJ2-3 | . | TRBV9 | TGTGCCAGCAGCGTAAACCCTCTGGGACTGCCTAGCACAGATACGCAGTATTTT | CASSVNPLGLPSTDTQYF